The 3 T cell receptor beta chains in this list originate from one sample, sequenced in a study of Ad26.COV2.S vaccination and SARS-CoV-2 variants. As for treatment: about 20 received Ad26.COV2.S at low or high dose, single or two shots; five or six received placebo; per-sample allocation not given. The investigators took samples on day 63 after the first vaccine or placebo injection. Method: immunoSEQ multiplex PCR; TCRdb's copy keeps in-frame clones and lacks some. Of 300,000 to 400,000 clones listed, approximately 90% are singletons. The sequenced sample was peripheral blood, obtained in a trial of Ad26.COV2.S vaccine versus placebo. These receptors were taken from a person between 18 and 60 years old who received the Ad26.COV2.S COVID-19 vaccine or a placebo.

This chain joins TRBV7-3 and TRBJ2-3; 10 nucleotides align to TRBD2. The CDR3 is 19 amino acids. V gave up 3 bases and J gave up 2 bases; unmatched junction bases: 14. Germline V gene lookup returns CDR1 SGHTA and CDR2 FQGTGA. CDR3 sequence reads: CASSFRKAGGPGFTDTQYF. CDR3 sequence (DNA): TGTGCCAGCAGCTTTAGGAAAGCGGGAGGGCCCGGTTTCACAGATACGCAGTATTTT.

This chain uses TRBV27 with TRBJ1-5; D is unresolved. Germline lookup yields CDR1 MNHEY and CDR2 SMNVEV (reference sequence). Trimming pared 6 bases from V and 4 bases from J, leaving 13 bases between. This CDR3 has 14 residues. The CDR3 is CASSRESINQPQHF. The CDR3 coding sequence is TGTGCCAGCAGCCGCGAATCAATAAATCAGCCCCAGCATTTT.

The V and J genes are TRBV7-6 and TRBJ2-7; D is uncertain. Germline assignment: CDR1 SGHVS and CDR2 FNYEAQ. V was cut by 5 bases and J by 6 bases, with 17 bases left in between. CDR3 length equals 14 residues. The CDR3 region is CASSPSRTLGEQYF. CDR3 nucleotides: TGTGCCAGCAGCCCCAGCAGGACCTTAGGCGAGCAGTACTTC.